These T cell receptor beta chains were read from a single sample in a study of blood T cell repertoires in COVID-19. Assay: immunoSEQ multiplex PCR; the TCRdb copy retains only in-frame clones and omits some. The sample holds around 140,000 clones, 88% seen once. The sequenced material came from peripheral blood. These receptors all stem from a woman aged 55-69 years with acute or convalescent COVID-19. The CDR3 runs from the conserved cysteine through the conserved F or W. The order of the fields is D gene, J gene, V gene, clone size, CDR3 protein, CDR3 DNA. D genes are given only for firm matches. The listing skips clone size in some rows; elsewhere it reads once, few, many or a size class.

TRBD1,TRBJ1-1,TRBV9,once,CASSRGQENEAFF,TGTGCCAGCAGCCGGGGACAGGAAAATGAAGCTTTCTTT
-,TRBJ1-5,TRBV28,once,CASSLIYFSNQPQHF,TGTGCCAGCAGTTTGATTTACTTTAGCAATCAGCCCCAGCATTTT
-,TRBJ1-2,TRBV7-2,-,CASSLGSGNYGYTF,TGTGCCAGCAGCTTGGGTTCAGGGAACTATGGCTACACCTTC
-,TRBJ1-1,TRBV2,-,CASRTDSRNTEAFF,TGTGCCAGCAGGACTGACTCCCGGAACACTGAAGCTTTCTTT
TRBD1,TRBJ2-7,TRBV5-1,-,CASSLEDRGPYEQYF,TGCGCCAGCAGCTTGGAGGACAGGGGGCCCTACGAGCAGTACTTC
-,TRBJ2-1,TRBV6-2/TRBV6-3,-,CASSIDLSSYNEQFF,TGTGCCAGCAGCATTGACTTAAGCTCCTACAATGAGCAGTTCTTC
TRBD1,TRBJ1-1,TRBV7-3,-,CASSSGQDTEAFF,TGTGCCAGCAGCTCCGGACAGGACACTGAAGCTTTCTTT
TRBD1,TRBJ2-7,TRBV6-6,-,CASNRDSLYEQYF,TGTGCCAGCAATAGGGACAGTCTCTACGAGCAGTACTTC
-,TRBJ2-6,TRBV5-6,once,CASSLIRSGANVLTF,TGTGCCAGCAGCTTGATCCGCTCTGGGGCCAACGTCCTGACTTTC
TRBD1,TRBJ1-2,TRBV7-8,-,CASGQGAEYGYTF,TGTGCCAGCGGACAGGGTGCGGAATATGGCTACACCTTC
TRBD1,TRBJ1-2,TRBV12-3/TRBV12-4,-,CASGPGGNYGYTF,TGTGCCAGCGGACCAGGGGGGAACTATGGCTACACCTTC
TRBD1,TRBJ1-1,TRBV4-2,-,CASSQLGQGNTEAFF,TGTGCCAGCAGCCAACTGGGACAGGGAAACACTGAAGCTTTCTTT
-,TRBJ2-7,TRBV6-5,-,CASSYSMSSYEQYF,TGTGCCAGCAGTTACTCGATGAGCTCCTACGAGCAGTACTTC
TRBD2,TRBJ2-3,TRBV5-1,-,CASSRRTSGGATDTQYF,TGCGCCAGCAGCAGGCGGACTAGCGGGGGGGCCACAGATACGCAGTATTTT
-,TRBJ1-4,TRBV6-6,-,CASSHAANEKLFF,TGTGCCAGCAGTCACGCAGCTAATGAAAAACTGTTTTTT
-,TRBJ2-3,TRBV7-2,-,CASSLPPEGAWADTQYF,TGTGCCAGCAGCTTACCTCCGGAGGGGGCATGGGCAGATACGCAGTATTTT
-,TRBJ2-1,TRBV7-9,-,CASSSTGPNEQFF,TGTGCCAGCTCATCCACAGGGCCCAATGAGCAGTTCTTC
-,TRBJ2-5,TRBV14,-,CASSQGVDSVGETQYF,TGTGCCAGCAGCCAAGGGGTGGATAGCGTAGGGGAGACCCAGTACTTC
-,TRBJ1-3,TRBV9,-,CASSLSGLLSGNTIYF,TGTGCCAGCAGCCTCTCCGGTCTGCTCTCTGGAAACACCATATATTTT